This T cell receptor beta chain came from a study of type 1 regulatory T cells. Study-level background: T-allo10 is a Tr1-enriched, alloantigen-specific CD4 T cell product made in vitro.

Points on this clonotype: Its antigen is unidentified.

MiXCR, applied by TCRdb to the reads, yields one record per CDR3 protein. In the table there are about 68,000 distinct CDR3 sequences, around 63% of which are singletons. The CDR3 sequence is 15 residues long. Germline assignment: CDR1 MDHEN and CDR2 SYDVKM. V lost 8 bases and J lost 0; bases outside the gene matches: 7. T-allo10 cells from the graft donor were described as anergic, host-alloantigen-specific, and alloantigen-specific suppressors. The chain joins TRBV28 to TRBJ2-1, with TRBD1 matching 7 bases. Sample: cultured T cells, either the whole culture or a sorted T cell fraction (not recorded which). Subset: Tr1-enriched cell product generated in vitro against host alloantigens. The TCR sequence derives from a human donor in good health. As DNA, the CDR3 is TGTGCCAGCTGTACAGGGGAAAGCTCCTACAATGAGCAGTTCTTC. It translates to CASCTGESSYNEQFF.